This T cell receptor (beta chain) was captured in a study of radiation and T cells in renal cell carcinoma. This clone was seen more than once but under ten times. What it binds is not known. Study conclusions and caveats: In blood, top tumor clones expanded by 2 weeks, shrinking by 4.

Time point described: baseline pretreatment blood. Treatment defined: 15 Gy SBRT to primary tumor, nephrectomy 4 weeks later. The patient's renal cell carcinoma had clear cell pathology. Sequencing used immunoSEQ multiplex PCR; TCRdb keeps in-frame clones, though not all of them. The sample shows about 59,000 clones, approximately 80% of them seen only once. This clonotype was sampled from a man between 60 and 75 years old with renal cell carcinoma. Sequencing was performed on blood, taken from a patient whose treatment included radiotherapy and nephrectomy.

CDR3 protein: CASSPLTGGTGNTIYF. The CDR3, as DNA: TGCGCCAGCAGCCCCCTAACAGGGGGAACTGGAAACACCATATATTTT. This sequence joins TRBV5-1 and TRBJ1-3; 8 bases match TRBD1. With V trimmed by 4 bases and J by 2 bases, 8 bases remained unmatched. The V gene's germline CDR1 is SGHRS and CDR2 YFSETQ. The CDR3 runs 16 residues.